The present entry profiles one T cell receptor (beta chain) with its context. Germline V gene sequence: CDR1 SGHDN, CDR2 FVKESK. V was cut by 0 bases and J by 2 bases, with 16 bases left in between. The CDR3 covers 17 residues. This record belongs to a study of blood T cell repertoires in COVID-19. Original methodology: Scientists estimated how many nucleated cells there were by amplifying reference gene primers. Using immunoSEQ multiplex PCR, the repertoire was profiled, and TCRdb retains in-frame clones only, with some absent. V and J calls and clone size follow that table, whereas D and trimming were derived from the DNA. The sample includes 150,000 or so clones, approximately 86% of them seen just once.

This receptor was identified in a man in his 60s with COVID-19, enrolled during active disease. The chain recombines TRBV14 with TRBJ1-1, with D unclear. Sequences were obtained from peripheral blood. Written as DNA, the CDR3 is TGTGCCAGCAGCCAAGATGGAGGGCGCGGGGTAAACACTGAAGCTTTCTTT. This sequence encodes CASSQDGGRGVNTEAFF.